These 31 T cell receptor beta chains came from one sample sequenced in a study of CD8+ T cells in alopecia areata. After isolation, RNA underwent reverse transcription to generate cDNA as the sequencing template. Measured with immunoSEQ multiplex PCR; TCRdb has only the in-frame clones, and not every one. Of roughly 100,000 clones in the sample, approximately 58% are singletons; the top ten hold about 8.8%. The specimen sequenced was CD4+ T cells sorted from blood. These receptors were obtained from a human donor in good health.

This clone has just one count. The chain joins TRBV27 to TRBJ1-2; D not certain. Trimming took off 4 bases at V and 4 bases at J, with 10 bases between the two ends. The V gene's germline CDR1 is MNHEY and CDR2 SMNVEV (reference sequence). The CDR3 sequence is 13 residues long. CDR3 coding DNA: TGTGCCAGCAGTTCGAGTAGGGTCTATGGCTACACCTTC. This gives the protein CASSSSRVYGYTF.

The CDR3 is CASSYGETQYF. The CDR3 DNA follows: TGTGCCAGCAGCTACGGGGAGACCCAGTACTTC. The rearrangement joins TRBV7-2 to TRBJ2-5, with D unresolved. Germline V lookup: CDR1 SGHTA, CDR2 FQGNSA. The CDR3 extends over 11 amino acids. V was pared by 4 bases and J by 5 bases, with 5 bases between.

The CDR3 sequence: CASSLLGVAGANTGELFF. In nucleotides, the CDR3 is TGTGCCAGCAGCTTGCTCGGGGTCGCGGGGGCGAACACCGGGGAGCTGTTTTTT. The rearrangement joins TRBV7-2 to TRBJ2-2, with TRBD2 matching over 7 bases. The CDR3 is 18 amino acids. Trimming at V came to 3 bases and at J to 0 bases, leaving 10 bases not matched to a gene. Germline-derived CDR1 and CDR2 are SGHTA and FQGNSA.

The chain employs TRBV29-1 and TRBJ1-1; no definite D call. Germline CDR1 is SQVTM and CDR2 is ANQGSEA. With 6 bases removed from V and 0 bases from J, the gap between germline ends came to 8 bases. CDR3 length: 12 residues. The CDR3 sequence: CSVQEMNTEAFF. The CDR3, as DNA: TGCAGCGTACAAGAAATGAACACTGAAGCTTTCTTT.

The chain has TRBV20-1 and TRBJ2-5, with no clear D. Germline assignment: CDR1 DFQATT and CDR2 SNEGSKA (reference sequence). The CDR3 loop spans 11 amino acids. Trimming took off 5 bases at V and 5 bases at J, with 9 bases between the two ends. This CDR3 reads CSAARKETQYF. The DNA for the CDR3 is TGCAGTGCTGCAAGGAAGGAGACCCAGTACTTC.

The V gene is TRBV14, the J gene TRBJ1-4, with D maybe TRBD1 (6 bases). V was pared by 4 bases and J by 4 bases, with 7 bases between. Germline CDR1 SGHDN, CDR2 FVKESK. The CDR3 length is 13 residues. CDR3 residues: CASSRGGNEKLFF. DNA for the CDR3: TGTGCCAGCAGCCGAGGGGGTAATGAAAAACTGTTTTTT.

This clone occurred once. The gene calls are TRBV5-1 and TRBJ2-5; D not certain. The germline gives CDR1 SGHRS, CDR2 YFSETQ. The CDR3 covers 16 residues. The germline V and J ends were trimmed by 3 bases and 0 bases, with 15 bases remaining between them. The CDR3, as DNA: TGCGCCAGCAGCTCGATCAGAGAGACCTACCAAGAGACCCAGTACTTC. It is translated as CASSSIRETYQETQYF. Based on the CDR3 plus reference TRBV5-1 and TRBJ2-5, the full variable domain is KAGVTQTPRYLIKTRGQQVTLSCSPISGHRSVSWYQQTPGQGLQFLFEYFSETQRNKGNFPGRFSGRQFSNSRSEMNVSTLELGDSALYLCASSSIRETYQETQYFGPGTRLLVL.

This sequence joins TRBV30 and TRBJ1-5; D not resolved. Germline CDR1 reads GTSNPN; CDR2 reads SVGIG (reference sequence). Trimming pared 1 base from V and 3 bases from J, leaving 7 bases between. The CDR3 contains 13 residues. Here the CDR3 DNA reads TGTGCCTGGAGTGAAGATGTCAATCAGCCCCAGCATTTT. It encodes CAWSEDVNQPQHF.

The chain recombines TRBV6-6 with TRBJ2-2; the D gene is possibly TRBD2 (6 bases). V was clipped by 6 bases and J by 6 bases, with 14 bases between them. The CDR3 loop spans 14 amino acids. Germline assignment: CDR1 MNHNY and CDR2 SVGAGI (reference sequence). The CDR3 DNA reads as TGTGCCAGCAGCTGGGCGGGGAGCTCCGGGGAGCTGTTTTTT. Protein sequence: CASSWAGSSGELFF.

V is TRBV5-4 and J is TRBJ2-3; 8 bases are a match to TRBD2. Germline loops: CDR1 SGHNT, CDR2 YYREEE (reference sequence). The CDR3 is made up of 18 amino acids. The trim removed 2 bases at V and 2 bases at J, leaving 13 bases unmatched. The chain's CDR3 is CASSFLFPGGRDTDTQYF. Here the CDR3 DNA reads TGTGCCAGCAGCTTCTTGTTCCCGGGGGGGCGGGACACAGATACGCAGTATTTT.

The V call is TRBV2, the J call TRBJ2-7; D not certain. Germline values: CDR1 SNHLY, CDR2 FYNNEI. V was clipped by 5 bases and J by 2 bases, with 13 bases between them. This CDR3 is 14 amino acids long. The CDR3 protein is CASSPTGTPYEQYF. The CDR3, as DNA: TGTGCCAGCAGTCCTACTGGAACGCCCTACGAGCAGTACTTC.

This chain connects TRBV29-1 to TRBJ1-2; unclear D gene. V lost 5 bases, J lost 1 base, and 11 bases lay in between. The CDR3 has 13 residues. CDR1 is SQVTM, CDR2 ANQGSEA, per germline. The CDR3 sequence is CSVIVGDNYGYTF. DNA of the CDR3: TGCAGCGTTATAGTCGGGGATAACTATGGCTACACCTTC. The entire variable domain, with the rest obtained from reference TRBV29-1 and TRBJ1-2, is as follows: SAVISQKPSRDICQRGTSLTIQCQVDSQVTMMFWYRQQPGQSLTLIATANQGSEATYESGFVIDKFPISRPNLTFSTLTVSNMSPEDSSIYLCSVIVGDNYGYTFGSGTRLTVV.

The rearrangement links TRBV29-1 to TRBJ1-3; D unresolved. This CDR3 region has 13 residues. Germline V gene lookup returns CDR1 SQVTM and CDR2 ANQGSEA. V gave up 4 bases and J gave up 4 bases, with 11 bases separating them. In DNA, the CDR3 is TGCAGCGTTGCGGACGGAGCCGGAAACACCATATATTTT. Translation gives CSVADGAGNTIYF.

This chain connects TRBV30 to TRBJ2-7; D is perhaps TRBD2 (6 bases). The CDR3 is made up of 11 amino acids. The germline gives CDR1 GTSNPN, CDR2 SVGIG (reference sequence). V lost 5 bases and J 7 bases, leaving 12 bases between the germline ends. The CDR3 DNA reads TGTGCCTGGGCTGGACGGGGGGAGCAGTACTTC. This sequence encodes CAWAGRGEQYF.

This clone was detected only a few times. The V call is TRBV28, the J call TRBJ2-7; TRBD2 matches 10 bases. Germline V gene data show CDR1 as MDHEN and CDR2 as SYDVKM. The CDR3 contains 14 residues. The V segment lost 2 bases and the J segment 6 bases; nucleotides outside the gene matches: 4. CDR3: CASSLSGGASEQYF. DNA of the CDR3: TGTGCCAGCAGTTTAAGCGGGGGGGCGAGCGAGCAGTACTTC.

The V and J genes are TRBV19 and TRBJ1-1; D gene unclear. The germline V gene encodes CDR1 LNHDA and CDR2 SQIVND (reference sequence). V lost 5 bases to trimming and J lost 8 bases, with 15 bases between them. The CDR3 is 13 residues long. The CDR3 sequence: CASSEQTGDEAFF. CDR3 in DNA: TGTGCCAGTAGTGAACAAACGGGAGACGAAGCTTTCTTT.

This chain links TRBV29-1 with TRBJ2-2, with TRBD1 matching 7 bases. The CDR3 sequence is 13 residues long. From germline, CDR1 is SQVTM and CDR2 ANQGSEA. The junction had 7 bases not matched to a gene; V was cut back by 5 bases and J by 7 bases. DNA for the CDR3: TGCAGCGTTCTGAAGGGGGCGGGCGGGGAGCTGTTTTTT. Its protein is CSVLKGAGGELFF.

This clone was counted between two and nine times. The V gene is TRBV19, the J gene TRBJ2-3; D uncertain. Trimming stripped 5 bases from V and 4 bases from J, with 4 bases between. Germline V CDR1 and CDR2: LNHDA, SQIVND (reference sequence). The CDR3 contains 11 residues. The CDR3 region has the DNA TGTGCCAGTAGTTTCGCAGATACGCAGTATTTT. As protein: CASSFADTQYF.

In the case of this clone: A read error may account for a junction end that differs from germline. The chain carries TRBV10-2 and TRBJ2-5; weak D call: TRBD2 (7 bases). Germline CDR1 and CDR2: WSHSY and SAAADI. This CDR3 has 12 residues. CDR3: CASSRGGGVHNF. CDR3 coding DNA: TGCGCCAGCAGTCGAGGGGGGGGCGTCCACAACTTC.

The genes are TRBV19 and TRBJ1-5; D gene ambiguous. The CDR3 covers 14 residues. Trimming pared 3 bases from V and 12 bases from J, leaving 18 bases between. Germline V CDR1 and CDR2: LNHDA, SQIVND (reference sequence). The CDR3 is CASSIDEGVPNQHF. The CDR3 DNA reads TGTGCCAGTAGTATCGACGAGGGCGTCCCGAACCAGCATTTT.

This clone was seen a handful of times. The chain uses TRBV11-2 and TRBJ2-1, with TRBD1 matching over 10 bases. The germline V gene encodes CDR1 SGHAT and CDR2 FQNNGV. Unmatched junction bases numbered 7, after V lost 6 bases and J lost 2 bases. The CDR3 has 16 residues. Here the CDR3 reads CASSRAGTGAYNEQFF. CDR3 nucleotides: TGTGCCAGCAGTCGCGCCGGGACAGGGGCCTACAATGAGCAGTTCTTC.

V and J are TRBV29-1 and TRBJ2-3; 7 bases fit TRBD1. The V gene end was trimmed by 6 bases and the J gene end by 2 bases; junction bases not matched to a gene: 5. CDR3 length: 13 amino acids. CDR1 SQVTM and CDR2 ANQGSEA come from the germline V gene. For the CDR3, the DNA is TGCAGCGTGACCGGGACAGTCACAGATACGCAGTATTTT. This translates into CSVTGTVTDTQYF.

V is TRBV2 and J is TRBJ2-5; D uncertain. This CDR3 spans 15 amino acids. The germline V gene encodes CDR1 SNHLY and CDR2 FYNNEI. Trimming shortened V by 2 bases and J by 1 base, and 11 bases separated the two germline ends. The CDR3 coding sequence is TGTGCCAGCAGTGAAACAACAGATATCCAAGAGACCCAGTACTTC. Translation gives CASSETTDIQETQYF.

This clone has a single count. V usage is TRBV7-2 and J usage is TRBJ2-7, with a tentative D call TRBD2 (6 bases). This CDR3 is 15 amino acids long. Germline V gene data show CDR1 as SGHTA and CDR2 as FQGNSA. V was trimmed by 1 base and J by 2 bases, leaving 12 bases between them. The CDR3 region is CASSLGASATYEQYF. CDR3 DNA sequence: TGTGCCAGCAGCTTAGGTGCTAGCGCCACCTACGAGCAGTACTTC.

The genes are TRBV6-6 and TRBJ2-1; TRBD1 is a possible D gene (6 bases). The ends were cut back, 6 bases at V and 2 bases at J, with 8 bases in the middle. Germline values: CDR1 MNHNY, CDR2 SVGAGI (reference sequence). This CDR3 has 13 amino acids. CDR3 sequence (DNA): TGTGCCAGCAGCACAGGGCCCTACAATGAGCAGTTCTTC. Protein product: CASSTGPYNEQFF.

Only a few counts were recorded for this clone. The V gene is TRBV6-6, the J gene TRBJ1-2, with D possibly TRBD1 on 6 matching bases. The CDR3 covers 14 residues. Trimming took off 7 bases at V and 4 bases at J, with 16 bases between the two ends. CDR1 is MNHNY and CDR2 is SVGAGI in the germline V gene (reference sequence). The CDR3 coding sequence is TGTGCCAGCAACCTTCTCGAGGGGGGCTATGGCTACACCTTC. This codes for CASNLLEGGYGYTF.

V is TRBV4-2 and J is TRBJ2-5, with 10 nucleotides matching TRBD1. CDR3 length equals 15 residues. Trimming cost V 1 base and J 6 bases; bases outside gene matches: 5. Germline V lookup: CDR1 LGHNA, CDR2 YNFKEQ. The CDR3 nucleotides read TGTGCCAGCAGCCAAGCCGGGGACAGGGGTCAGACCCAGTACTTC. Its translation is CASSQAGDRGQTQYF.

The chain recombines TRBV18 with TRBJ2-7, with D perhaps matching TRBD2 (5 bases). V lost 3 bases, J lost 3 bases, and 12 bases lay in between. The V gene's germline CDR1 is KGHSH and CDR2 LQKENI. This CDR3 comprises 14 residues. In nucleotides, the CDR3 is TGTGCCAGCTCACCCCGGGGTCAGAACTACGAGCAGTACTTC. Translation: CASSPRGQNYEQYF.

This chain links TRBV5-1 with TRBJ2-7; the match to TRBD1 covers 7 bases. Trimming cost V 4 bases and J 2 bases; bases outside gene matches: 12. Per germline, CDR1 SGHRS and CDR2 YFSETQ. CDR3 length equals 16 residues. The CDR3 nucleotides are TGCGCCAGCAGCCCCATGCCGACAGGGCAGGCCTACGAGCAGTACTTC. Protein sequence: CASSPMPTGQAYEQYF.

The V and J genes are TRBV14 and TRBJ2-7, with D possibly TRBD1 on 6 matching bases. Germline CDR1 reads SGHDN; CDR2 reads FVKESK. This CDR3 region has 12 residues. Trimming removed 0 bases at V and 12 bases at J, with 12 bases between. The CDR3 DNA sequence: TGTGCCAGCAGCCAAGATACCGGGACATCGTACTTC. Its protein is CASSQDTGTSYF.

The V call is TRBV7-9, the J call TRBJ2-2, with D tentatively TRBD1 (6 bases). The V end was cut by 5 bases, the J end by 4 bases, with 11 bases between. Germline V CDR1 and CDR2: SEHNR, FQNEAQ (reference sequence). The length of the CDR3 is 14 residues. CDR3 sequence: CASSPGQATGELFF. CDR3 in DNA: TGTGCCAGCAGCCCGGGACAAGCCACCGGGGAGCTGTTTTTT.